The 9 T cell receptor beta chains given below trace back to one sample, sequenced in a study of OX40 agonist ivuxolimab in advanced cancers. Assay: immunoSEQ multiplex PCR; the TCRdb copy retains only in-frame clones and omits some. The sample shows over 75,000 clones, 94% of them seen only once. Source: CD4+ or CD8+ T cells sorted from blood, taken in a trial of the OX40 agonist ivuxolimab. These receptors were taken from an adult with an advanced solid tumor such as melanoma, head and neck, liver or kidney cancer.

The rearrangement uses TRBV5-6 and TRBJ2-1; 7 bases align to TRBD1. The CDR3 sequence is 14 residues long. Germline CDR1 and CDR2: SGHDT and YYEEEE. Trimming took 4 bases from V and 5 from J; bases not matched to a gene: 6. CDR3 nucleotide sequence: TGTGCCAGCAGCCGACAGGGTTTTAACAATGAGCAGTTCTTC. This translates into CASSRQGFNNEQFF.

Only one count was recorded for this clone. The chain joins TRBV6-1 to TRBJ1-1; maybe TRBD1 (6 bases). This CDR3 is built from 12 residues. V lost 7 bases to trimming and J lost 6 bases, with 12 bases between them. Germline CDR1 and CDR2: MNHNS and SASEGT. The CDR3, as DNA: TGTGCCAGCACTGACAGGAGGGCTGAAGCTTTCTTT. Encoded protein: CASTDRRAEAFF.

V gene TRBV4-3 combines with J gene TRBJ2-7; maybe TRBD1 (5 bases). CDR3 length: 16 amino acids. V lost 0 bases and J lost 6, with 18 bases in between. The germline gives CDR1 LGHNA, CDR2 YSLEER. CDR3 in amino acids: CASSQDSQGLRGEQYF. The CDR3 DNA sequence: TGCGCCAGCAGCCAAGATTCTCAGGGTTTAAGGGGCGAGCAGTACTTC.

The genes are TRBV15 and TRBJ2-7; 13 bases match TRBD2. The CDR3 sequence is 18 residues long. Germline lookup yields CDR1 LNHNV and CDR2 YYDKDF (reference sequence). The trim removed 0 bases at V and 12 bases at J, leaving 17 bases unmatched. Here the CDR3 reads CATSRDPAPGTSGAHGYF. The CDR3 bases are TGTGCCACCAGCAGAGACCCAGCCCCCGGGACTAGCGGGGCGCACGGGTACTTC.

This chain connects TRBV11-2 to TRBJ2-1, with no clear D. V dropped 3 bases and J dropped 0 bases, with 9 bases sitting between them. The CDR3 loop spans 15 amino acids. The germline CDR1 and CDR2 sequences are SGHAT and FQNNGV. The CDR3 region is CASSFGLSSYNEQFF. In DNA form, the CDR3 reads TGTGCCAGCAGCTTCGGTCTTAGCTCCTACAATGAGCAGTTCTTC.

This clone has a handful of counts. The chain has TRBV14 and TRBJ1-1, with D hard to call. The germline V gene has CDR1 SGHDN and CDR2 FVKESK. Trimming stripped 5 bases from V and 1 base from J, with 11 bases between. The CDR3 has 14 residues. The CDR3 reads CASSFWTENTEAFF. The CDR3, as DNA: TGTGCCAGCAGCTTTTGGACGGAGAACACTGAAGCTTTCTTT.

This clone was observed a single time. V is TRBV6-5 and J is TRBJ1-2; TRBD1 matches 9 bases. This CDR3 has 15 residues. The germline CDR1 and CDR2 sequences are MNHEY and SVGAGI. Trimming at V came to 0 bases and at J to 6 bases, leaving 5 bases not matched to a gene. The CDR3 region has the DNA TGTGCCAGCAGTTACTCCAGGACAGGGGCGGATGGCTACACCTTC. Amino acids: CASSYSRTGADGYTF.

By its share, this clone is medium-sized. This sequence joins TRBV19 and TRBJ1-4, with D unresolved. CDR3 length: 13 amino acids. V was clipped by 1 base and J by 11 bases, with 11 bases between them. Germline CDR1 is LNHDA and CDR2 is SQIVND (reference sequence). The CDR3 sequence: CASSIARHRKLFF. CDR3 nucleotide sequence: TGTGCCAGTAGTATAGCCCGACATCGGAAACTGTTTTTT.

The chain links TRBV10-1 to TRBJ2-1, with TRBD2 identical over 7 bases. CDR3 length equals 15 residues. The germline V gene has CDR1 WNHNN and CDR2 SYGVQD (reference sequence). With V trimmed by 6 bases and J by 6 bases, 11 bases remained unmatched. CDR3 region: CASSPPGLGVNEQFF. Here the CDR3 DNA reads TGCGCCAGCAGCCCTCCAGGACTAGGCGTCAATGAGCAGTTCTTC.